Below are 30 T cell receptor beta chains sequenced from a single sample in a study of shared clonotypes between healthy human individuals. Using immunoSEQ multiplex PCR, the repertoire was profiled, and TCRdb retains in-frame clones only, with some absent. The sample consists of hundreds of thousands of clones, around 73% of them appearing once. The sample taken for sequencing was memory CD4+ T cells sorted from blood. Subset described: CD45RA-negative fraction. The receptor source for this set is a woman aged 30 to 39 in good health.

The chain employs TRBV6-5 and TRBJ1-2; D is unresolved. In germline, CDR1 is MNHEY, CDR2 SVGAGI. The CDR3 covers 15 residues. V was shortened by 0 bases and J by 8 bases, with 16 bases between the two germline ends. CDR3 region: CASSYSNSPGQGYTF. DNA of the CDR3: TGTGCCAGCAGTTACTCGAATTCTCCGGGTCAAGGCTACACCTTC.

The rearrangement uses TRBV4-1 and TRBJ2-5, with D perhaps assigned TRBD1 or TRBD2 (5 bases each). Germline loops: CDR1 MGHRA, CDR2 YSYEKL. There are 19 residues in the CDR3. V lost 0 bases and J lost 5, with 25 bases in between. CDR3 protein: CASSQDPARGRPLAETQYF. The CDR3 coding sequence is TGCGCCAGCAGCCAAGATCCGGCCCGGGGCCGACCCTTGGCGGAGACCCAGTACTTC.

The rearrangement uses TRBV5-4 and TRBJ2-7; 8 bases agree with TRBD2. Trimming took 1 base from V and 5 from J; bases not matched to a gene: 5. In germline, CDR1 is SGHNT, CDR2 YYREEE (reference sequence). The CDR3 is made up of 14 amino acids. CDR3 sequence (DNA): TGTGCCAGCAGCTTGAAAGCGGGAGCCAACGAGCAGTACTTC. This encodes CASSLKAGANEQYF.

This clone has only one observation. This chain connects TRBV7-9 to TRBJ2-7; D not certain. The CDR3 has 13 amino acids. The germline V gene has CDR1 SEHNR and CDR2 FQNEAQ (reference sequence). The V end was cut by 1 base, the J end by 5 bases, with 9 bases between. CDR3 in amino acids: CASSLEVFHEQYF. The DNA for the CDR3 is TGTGCCAGCAGCTTAGAAGTTTTCCACGAGCAGTACTTC.

In nucleotides, the CDR3 is TGTGCCAGCAGCTTATTGTTCATCGGGACAGGGGTCACCGGGGAGCTGTTTTTT. Protein: CASSLLFIGTGVTGELFF. V usage is TRBV7-2 and J usage is TRBJ2-2; TRBD1 agrees at 10 bases. The CDR3 is made up of 18 amino acids. V gave up 2 bases and J gave up 4 bases; unmatched junction bases: 10. CDR1 SGHTA and CDR2 FQGNSA come from the germline V gene.

On this clone itself: Other nucleotide sequences in the sample specify the same CDR3. The rearrangement links TRBV30 to TRBJ2-5; the match to TRBD2 covers 8 bases. Trimming cost V 0 bases and J 5 bases; bases outside gene matches: 2. This CDR3 comprises 13 residues. The V gene's germline CDR1 is GTSNPN and CDR2 SVGIG (reference sequence). The CDR3 DNA reads as TGTGCCTGGAGTGTAGGCGGGGGGGAGACCCAGTACTTC. Residues: CAWSVGGGETQYF.

This clone was seen only a few times. The chain combines TRBV19 with TRBJ1-3, with 8 bases matching TRBD1. In germline, CDR1 is LNHDA, CDR2 SQIVND (reference sequence). V lost 3 bases and J lost 2; bases outside the gene matches: 3. The CDR3 covers 15 residues. CDR3 sequence reads: CASSIGTGAGNTIYF. The CDR3 region has the DNA TGTGCCAGTAGTATCGGGACAGGAGCTGGAAACACCATATATTTT.

This clone has a single count. V usage is TRBV5-1 and J usage is TRBJ2-7; the D gene is possibly TRBD2 (6 bases). There are 16 residues in the CDR3. CDR1 is SGHRS and CDR2 is YFSETQ in the germline V gene. Trimming left V 2 bases short and J 3 bases short, with 18 bases between. CDR3 sequence reads: CASSFSPGAMNYEQYF. CDR3 DNA sequence: TGCGCCAGCAGCTTTTCTCCGGGAGCGATGAACTACGAGCAGTACTTC.

This clone was detected only a few times. The chain is built from TRBV5-1 and TRBJ2-5, with 7 bases matching TRBD1. This CDR3 comprises 13 residues. V lost 6 bases to trimming and J lost 5 bases; unmatched junction nucleotides: 7. CDR1 is SGHRS, CDR2 YFSETQ, per germline. CDR3 residues: CASTGPRGETQYF. Here the CDR3 DNA reads TGCGCCAGCACCGGGCCCAGGGGGGAGACCCAGTACTTC.

The gene calls are TRBV5-1 and TRBJ2-5, with TRBD1 matching 12 bases. Losses at the gene ends were 2 bases for V and 5 bases for J; bases not matched to a gene: 4. Germline CDR1 and CDR2: SGHRS and YFSETQ. The CDR3 spans 15 residues. This CDR3 is CASSFTGTGGETQYF. The CDR3 DNA follows: TGCGCCAGCAGCTTCACCGGGACAGGGGGCGAGACCCAGTACTTC.

The rearrangement links TRBV7-9 to TRBJ2-3; 8 bases match TRBD2. The CDR3 spans 16 residues. CDR1 is SEHNR and CDR2 is FQNEAQ in the germline V gene (reference sequence). The V and J ends lost 2 bases and 7 bases, in that order; junction bases with no gene match: 11. CDR3 amino acids: CASSLRQRTSSNTQYF. CDR3 bases: TGTGCCAGCAGCTTACGACAGCGGACTAGCAGTAATACGCAGTATTTT.

This clone has more than one count but fewer than ten. This chain uses TRBV5-6 with TRBJ2-7, with D possibly matching TRBD1 (5 bases). The V gene's germline CDR1 is SGHDT and CDR2 YYEEEE. Between the trimmed V and J ends, which lost 4 bases and 9 bases, there was a span of 20 bases. The length of the CDR3 is 14 residues. The CDR3: CASSDSRAVTTQYF. The CDR3 nucleotides read TGTGCCAGCAGCGACAGCCGGGCGGTTACGACGCAGTACTTC.

This chain connects TRBV5-4 to TRBJ2-3; D is possibly TRBD1 or TRBD2 (6 bases each). Trimming shortened V by 1 base and J by 2 bases, and 14 bases separated the two germline ends. The CDR3 has 16 amino acids. The germline gives CDR1 SGHNT, CDR2 YYREEE (reference sequence). The CDR3 DNA is TGTGCCAGCAGCTTGCTAACGGGGGCGCCCACAGATACGCAGTATTTT. It translates to CASSLLTGAPTDTQYF.

The chain uses TRBV11-2 and TRBJ2-1; no reliable D call. The V and J ends lost 1 base and 5 bases respectively, with 18 bases between them. This CDR3 is 17 amino acids long. Germline V gene lookup returns CDR1 SGHAT and CDR2 FQNNGV. The CDR3 here is CASSLVANRHPDNEQFF. For the CDR3, the DNA is TGTGCCAGCAGCTTAGTTGCGAATAGACATCCGGACAATGAGCAGTTCTTC.

This rearrangement joins TRBV6-6 to TRBJ1-2; the match to TRBD1 covers 8 bases. The CDR3 contains 16 residues. J gave up 4 bases and V 8 bases, and 15 bases lay outside the gene matches. CDR1 and CDR2 from the germline V gene are MNHNY and SVGAGI (reference sequence). As DNA, the CDR3 is TGTGCCAGCTCTTCTCCGGAGCAGGGGGCATCCTATGGCTACACCTTC. The encoded protein is CASSSPEQGASYGYTF.

This clone was counted only a few times. V gene TRBV20-1 combines with J gene TRBJ2-3; D gene uncertain. The CDR3 runs 11 residues. The germline CDR1 and CDR2 sequences are DFQATT and SNEGSKA (reference sequence). V was cut by 5 bases and J by 5 bases, with 8 bases left in between. This CDR3 is CSAPKVDTQYF. The CDR3 bases are TGCAGTGCTCCTAAAGTAGATACGCAGTATTTT.

The genes are TRBV5-4 and TRBJ1-2, with 8 nucleotides matching TRBD1. The V segment lost 4 bases and the J segment 3 bases; nucleotides outside the gene matches: 11. The CDR3 runs to 16 residues. Germline loops: CDR1 SGHNT, CDR2 YYREEE (reference sequence). CDR3 sequence: CASSLGGSTGDYGYTF. The CDR3 DNA reads as TGTGCCAGCAGCCTCGGAGGGTCGACAGGGGACTATGGCTACACCTTC.

The gene calls are TRBV27 and TRBJ1-2, with D unclear. The CDR3 is 11 residues long. CDR1 is MNHEY and CDR2 is SMNVEV in the germline V gene (reference sequence). Trimming removed 8 bases at V and 7 bases at J, with 11 bases between. CDR3 DNA: TGTGCCAGCCGACCACACACTGGCTACACCTTC. As protein: CASRPHTGYTF.

This clone showed up just once. The J gene is TRBJ1-4, the V gene TRBV29-1; 8 nucleotides match TRBD1. Germline V CDR1 and CDR2: SQVTM, ANQGSEA. V dropped 7 bases and J dropped 7; count of bases not matched to a gene: 5. The CDR3 is 12 residues long. The CDR3: CSGTGGGEKLFF. The CDR3 coding sequence is TGCAGCGGAACAGGGGGTGGTGAAAAACTGTTTTTT.

This sequence joins TRBV5-6 and TRBJ2-3; 9 bases are shared with TRBD2. The CDR3 spans 17 residues. Germline assignment: CDR1 SGHDT and CDR2 YYEEEE. V lost 6 bases to trimming and J lost 4 bases; unmatched junction nucleotides: 15. CDR3 in amino acids: CASTLFSSGRFADTQYF. The CDR3 coding sequence is TGTGCCAGCACCCTTTTTAGTAGCGGGAGATTCGCAGATACGCAGTATTTT.

The V gene is TRBV5-1, the J gene TRBJ2-3; 10 bases are a match to TRBD2. The V gene's germline CDR1 is SGHRS and CDR2 YFSETQ. V dropped 0 bases and J dropped 2; count of bases not matched to a gene: 9. This CDR3 is 18 amino acids long. The CDR3 nucleotides are TGCGCCAGCAGCTTGGGACTAGCGGGTAGCCTTAACACAGATACGCAGTATTTT. Translating gives CASSLGLAGSLNTDTQYF.

The chain couples TRBV21-1 to TRBJ2-5. TRBV21-1 is labeled a pseudogene. The CDR3 has 15 amino acids. The CDR3 loop is CASKKRLVYQETQYF. The CDR3 nucleotides are TGTGCCAGCAAAAAACGGCTCGTGTACCAAGAGACCCAGTACTTC.

The CDR3 DNA sequence: TGTGCCAGCAGTTACAGGGTCTACGAGCAGTACTTC. It specifies CASSYRVYEQYF. The rearrangement joins TRBV28 to TRBJ2-7, with D possibly being TRBD1 (6 bases). V was cut by 4 bases and J by 3 bases, with 7 bases left in between. Germline CDR1 MDHEN, CDR2 SYDVKM. This CDR3 is 12 amino acids long.

The sample holds one count of this clone. The V and J genes are TRBV5-1 and TRBJ2-1; TRBD2 is a possible D gene (5 bases). Trimming took 1 base from V and 8 from J, leaving 10 bases between them. CDR1 is SGHRS and CDR2 is YFSETQ in the germline V gene. The CDR3 consists of 13 residues. CDR3 bases: TGCGCCAGCAGCTTGCTTACGGAGGATGAGCAGTTCTTC. Amino acids: CASSLLTEDEQFF.

The J gene is TRBJ2-1, the V gene TRBV27, with no clear D. CDR3 size: 13 residues. V shed 2 bases and J shed 3 bases, with 5 bases lying between them. Per germline, CDR1 MNHEY and CDR2 SMNVEV (reference sequence). CDR3 sequence (DNA): TGTGCCAGCAGTTTAAGCGACTACAATGAGCAGTTCTTC. Protein: CASSLSDYNEQFF.

This clone was observed at least ten times. The sample carries other DNA sequences with the same CDR3. This chain uses TRBV27 with TRBJ2-5; D uncertain. The CDR3 is 12 residues long. Per the germline V gene, CDR1 is MNHEY and CDR2 is SMNVEV (reference sequence). V was cut by 6 bases and J by 5 bases, with 10 bases left in between. The CDR3 region is CASRRPGETQYF. In nucleotides, the CDR3 is TGTGCCAGCAGGCGACCCGGCGAGACCCAGTACTTC.

The CDR3 nucleotides read TGTGCCAGCAGCCTCCACGCCGGGACAGGACGCTTTGGGCAGTACTTC. This sequence encodes CASSLHAGTGRFGQYF. V gene TRBV27 combines with J gene TRBJ2-7; TRBD1 agrees at 8 bases. CDR3 length: 16 residues. Germline V gives CDR1 MNHEY, CDR2 SMNVEV (reference sequence). The V and J ends lost 6 bases and 9 bases, in that order; junction bases with no gene match: 19.

V is TRBV28 and J is TRBJ1-4; maybe TRBD1 (5 bases). Looked up from germline, CDR1 is MDHEN and CDR2 is SYDVKM. This CDR3 has 13 residues. V lost 11 bases to trimming and J lost 3 bases, with 13 bases between them. The CDR3 reads CAGAAPPNEKLFF. CDR3 nucleotides: TGTGCCGGGGCGGCACCGCCTAATGAAAAACTGTTTTTT.

This clone was observed a handful of times. This sequence joins TRBV28 and TRBJ2-4; a weak D match, TRBD1 (6 bases). This CDR3 contains 12 residues. With 3 bases removed from V and 16 bases from J, the gap between germline ends came to 16 bases. Germline CDR1 reads MDHEN; CDR2 reads SYDVKM. The DNA for the CDR3 is TGTGCCAGCAGTTTGACGCACAGGGTGGGATACTTC. It is translated as CASSLTHRVGYF.

The genes are TRBV10-2 and TRBJ2-7; D unclear. This CDR3 has 12 amino acids. Trimming left V 5 bases short and J 0 bases short, with 5 bases between. Germline V lookup: CDR1 WSHSY, CDR2 SAAADI. This CDR3 reads CASSIDSYEQYF. CDR3 sequence (DNA): TGCGCCAGCAGTATTGACTCCTACGAGCAGTACTTC.